This T cell receptor (beta chain) was sequenced for a study of blood T cell repertoires in COVID-19. The CDR3 spans 16 residues. Germline assignment: CDR1 SGHDN and CDR2 FVKESK. The V segment lost 2 bases and the J segment 4 bases; nucleotides outside the gene matches: 7. Some clones are missing from TCRdb's copy, which holds only in-frame ones; the method was immunoSEQ multiplex PCR. The table has around 200,000 clones, around 90% seen once. The rearrangement links TRBV14 to TRBJ2-1, with 8 bases aligning to TRBD2. This sequence was found in a young woman who had recovered from COVID-19. The sample comprised peripheral blood. CDR3 coding DNA: TGTGCCAGCAGCCAAAGGCCTAGCGGGTTTTACAATGAGCAGTTCTTC. The encoded protein is CASSQRPSGFYNEQFF.